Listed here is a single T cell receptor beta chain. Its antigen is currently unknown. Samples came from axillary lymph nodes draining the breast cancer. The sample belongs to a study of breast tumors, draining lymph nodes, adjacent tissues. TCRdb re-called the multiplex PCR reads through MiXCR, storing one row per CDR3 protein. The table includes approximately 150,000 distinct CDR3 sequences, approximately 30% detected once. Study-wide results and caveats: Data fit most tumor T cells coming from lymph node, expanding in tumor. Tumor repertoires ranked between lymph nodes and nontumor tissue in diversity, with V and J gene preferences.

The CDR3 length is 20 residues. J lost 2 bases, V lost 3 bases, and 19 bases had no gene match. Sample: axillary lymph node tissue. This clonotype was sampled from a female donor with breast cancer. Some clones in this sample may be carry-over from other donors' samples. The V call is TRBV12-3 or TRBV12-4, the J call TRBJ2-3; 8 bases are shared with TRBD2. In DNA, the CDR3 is TGTGCCAGCAGTTTCAACCCGAGCACCCGGACTAGCAGATCCACAGATACGCAGTATTTT. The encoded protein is CASSFNPSTRTSRSTDTQYF.